This T cell receptor beta chain was identified during a study of OX40 agonist ivuxolimab in advanced cancers. Concerning the study at large: Ivuxolimab, which targeted the costimulatory receptor OX40 (CD134), was an agonistic, fully human IgG2 monoclonal antibody. Patients were allowed to have had prior anti-PD-1, anti-PD-L1 or anti-CTLA-4 therapy, and approximately 40% of the dose-escalation patients had previously received checkpoint inhibitors. The purpose of peripheral TCRbeta sequencing was to test whether ivuxolimab changed TCR sequence diversity and led to clonal T-cell expansion. Intravenous ivuxolimab was administered to patients every 2 weeks at six dose levels: 0.01, 0.1, 0.3, 1.5, 3 and 10 mg/kg. In the dose-escalation cohort, around four fifths of patients were male, and the mean age was approximately 55 years, with a range of about 20 to 90. Of the roughly 52 dose-escalation patients, hepatocellular carcinoma was present in roughly 19, melanoma in about 15, renal cell carcinoma in 9 and head and neck cancer in 9. The paper covers the monotherapy dose-escalation part of the phase I ivuxolimab trial, which included N ≈ 50 patients. Partial responses occurred in three dose-escalation patients, of whom one had hepatocellular carcinoma and two had cutaneous melanoma. The study at large found these results: Which antigens the clonally expanded peripheral T cells were specific for was not determined. Partial responders in the 0.1-3.0 mg/kg groups had among the lowest normalized peripheral clonal expansion, especially among CD8+ T cells. Low levels of normalized T-cell clonal expansion were also seen in some patients who did not respond. After ivuxolimab, CD8+ T cells had more expanded clones than CD4+ T cells on average. Clonal expansion of both CD4+ and CD8+ blood T cells was observed from baseline to week 6 at doses 0.1 to 3.0 mg/kg.

V lost 6 bases and J lost 1 base; the stretch between them is 9 bases long. From cysteine to phenylalanine, the CDR3 is 13 amino acids long. The read is trimmed to its CDR3 DNA, 39 bases read in frame from base 1. From the germline V gene, CDR1 is MDHEN and CDR2 is SYDVKM. Patients with a history of autoimmune disease or receiving systemic immunosuppression were excluded from the trial. Peripheral blood for TCR sequencing was collected from all dose cohorts at baseline, on cycle 4 day 1, and on cycle 7 day 1. The samples were taken from a phase I, first-in-human, multicenter, open-label dose-escalation trial of ivuxolimab. The trial enrolled adults with locally advanced or metastatic head and neck squamous cell, hepatocellular, melanoma or renal cell carcinoma. Before TCR sequencing, CD4+ T cells and CD8+ T cells from peripheral blood were sorted into separate populations. This clone was picked up a small number of times. The target of this receptor is not known. No base qualities exist here, and no much larger clone lies one base off it.

To sequence the TCRbeta CDR3 region, genomic DNA was isolated from the sorted cells. The immunoSEQ Assay was used to sequence the TCRbeta CDR3 regions. Imported from immuneACCESS, the table was reduced by TCRdb to in-frame sequences with V and J called. These copies leave out some clones; in studies compared against another copy, an unresolved V gene accounts for under half, and the cause of the remainder is not known. Here the sample has about 86,000 clones; roughly 92% occur a single time. About 1.1% of the sample belongs to the ten largest clones. This specimen consisted of CD4+ or CD8+ T cells sorted from blood, obtained in a trial of the OX40 agonist ivuxolimab. The V and J segments used are TRBV28 and TRBJ1-1, with the identity of the D gene unclear. This receptor was obtained from an adult with an advanced solid tumor such as melanoma, head and neck, liver or kidney cancer. Read as DNA, the sequence is TGTGCCAGCAGCCCCTCCCCGAACACTGAAGCTTTCTTT. It is translated as CASSPSPNTEAFF.